This T cell receptor (beta chain) was documented in a study of tumor-infiltrating lymphocytes in primary liver carcinoma. A primer in the constant region served to generate TCR beta cDNA from about 480 ng of total RNA. Three rounds of nested multiplex PCR with slightly modified ARM-PCR produced TCR beta libraries. Amplification in the first two PCR rounds was performed using TRBV1-TRBV30 forward primers and a C-beta reverse primer for roughly 9 cycles each. Using its own MiXCR run on the multiplex PCR reads, TCRdb lists one record per CDR3 protein. The table has roughly 32,000 distinct CDR3 sequences, 60% to 85% seen once. As regards this clonotype: The junction departs from germline at one end; a sequencing error may be responsible.

Co-extracting RNA and DNA was done with about 20-34 mg of unsorted bulk tissue as input. By surgical resection, the patients were treated for their primary liver carcinoma. Every tumor sample had over 85% viable tumor cells. The germline V gene has CDR1 SQVTM and CDR2 ANQGSEA. The CDR3 has 13 residues. Sample: liver tumor tissue from sampling region 5. Specified subset: tumor region T5, tumor centre. This sequence was found in a man aged 35-49 years with primary liver carcinoma and hepatitis B virus infection. The chain joins TRBV29-1 to TRBJ1-1; perhaps TRBD1 as D (5 bases). CDR3 sequence (DNA): TGTAGCGTCGAAGGGGCTGGGAACAATGAAGCTTTCTTT. This codes for CSVEGAGNNEAFF.